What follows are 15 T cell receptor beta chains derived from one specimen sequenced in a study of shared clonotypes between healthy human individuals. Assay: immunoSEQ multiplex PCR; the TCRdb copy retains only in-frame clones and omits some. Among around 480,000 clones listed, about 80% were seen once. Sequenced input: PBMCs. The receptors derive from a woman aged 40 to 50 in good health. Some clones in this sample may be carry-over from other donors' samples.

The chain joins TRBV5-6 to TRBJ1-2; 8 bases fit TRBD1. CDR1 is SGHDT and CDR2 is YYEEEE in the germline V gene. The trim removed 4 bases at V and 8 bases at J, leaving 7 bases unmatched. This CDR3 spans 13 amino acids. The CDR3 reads CASSTWTGRGYTF. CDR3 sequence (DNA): TGTGCCAGCAGCACGTGGACAGGGAGAGGCTACACCTTC.

In nucleotides, the CDR3 is TGCGCCAGCCGGCCCGGGAGCGGGGAGACTACGCAGTATTTT. Amino acids: CASRPGSGETTQYF. V and J are TRBV10-1 and TRBJ2-3; 7 bases match TRBD2. V lost 8 bases and J lost 8; bases outside the gene matches: 13. The CDR3 has 14 amino acids. In germline, CDR1 is WNHNN, CDR2 SYGVQD (reference sequence).

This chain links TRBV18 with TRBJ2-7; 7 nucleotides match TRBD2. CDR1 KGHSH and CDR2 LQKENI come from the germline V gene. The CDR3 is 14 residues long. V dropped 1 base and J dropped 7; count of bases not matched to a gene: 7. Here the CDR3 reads CASSPLGGPGEQYF. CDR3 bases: TGTGCCAGCTCACCACTGGGAGGGCCGGGGGAGCAGTACTTC.

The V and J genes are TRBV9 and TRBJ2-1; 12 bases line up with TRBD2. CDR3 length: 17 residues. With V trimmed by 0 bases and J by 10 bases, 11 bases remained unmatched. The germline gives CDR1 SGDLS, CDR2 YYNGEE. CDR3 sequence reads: CASSVATGASGRAEQFF. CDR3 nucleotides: TGTGCCAGCAGCGTAGCTACCGGGGCTAGCGGGAGGGCCGAGCAGTTCTTC.

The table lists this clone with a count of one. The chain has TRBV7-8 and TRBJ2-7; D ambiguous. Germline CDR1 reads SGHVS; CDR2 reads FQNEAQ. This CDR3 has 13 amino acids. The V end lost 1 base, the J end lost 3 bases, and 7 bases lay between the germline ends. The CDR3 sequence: CASSLGGDYEQYF. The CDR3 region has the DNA TGTGCCAGCAGCTTAGGGGGTGACTACGAGCAGTACTTC.

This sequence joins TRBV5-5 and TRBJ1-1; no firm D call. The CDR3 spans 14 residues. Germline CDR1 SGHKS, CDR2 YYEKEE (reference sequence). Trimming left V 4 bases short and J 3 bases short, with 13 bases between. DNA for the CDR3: TGTGCCAGCAGCAATATCGTGGTTGACACTGAAGCTTTCTTT. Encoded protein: CASSNIVVDTEAFF.

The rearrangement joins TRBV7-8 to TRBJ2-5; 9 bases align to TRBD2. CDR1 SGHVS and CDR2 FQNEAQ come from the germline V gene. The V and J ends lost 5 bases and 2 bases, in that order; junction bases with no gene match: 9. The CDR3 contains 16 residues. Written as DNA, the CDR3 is TGTGCCAGCAGCGCGGGGGGGGCCCAGGGGCAAGAGACCCAGTACTTC. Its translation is CASSAGGAQGQETQYF.

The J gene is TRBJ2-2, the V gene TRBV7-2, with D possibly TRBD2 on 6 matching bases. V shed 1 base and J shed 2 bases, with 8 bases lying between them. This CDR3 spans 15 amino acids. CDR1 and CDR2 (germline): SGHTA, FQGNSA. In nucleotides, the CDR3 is TGTGCCAGCAGCTTAGTAGCGGCTAACACCGGGGAGCTGTTTTTT. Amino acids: CASSLVAANTGELFF.

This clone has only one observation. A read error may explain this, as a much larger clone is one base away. The DNA of the CDR3 is TGCGCCAGCAGCTTGCTACCCACTAGTGGCAATGAGCGGTTCTTC. Its translation: CASSLLPTSGNERFF. V usage is TRBV5-1 and J usage is TRBJ2-7, with D possibly matching TRBD2 (5 bases). This CDR3 contains 15 residues. Germline loops: CDR1 SGHRS, CDR2 YFSETQ.

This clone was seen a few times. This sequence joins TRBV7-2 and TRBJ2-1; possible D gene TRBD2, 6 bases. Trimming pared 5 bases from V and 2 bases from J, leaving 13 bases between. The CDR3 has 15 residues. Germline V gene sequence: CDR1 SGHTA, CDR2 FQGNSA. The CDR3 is CASSLTSRPYNEQFF. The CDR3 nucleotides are TGTGCCAGCAGCCTTACTAGCCGTCCCTACAATGAGCAGTTCTTC.

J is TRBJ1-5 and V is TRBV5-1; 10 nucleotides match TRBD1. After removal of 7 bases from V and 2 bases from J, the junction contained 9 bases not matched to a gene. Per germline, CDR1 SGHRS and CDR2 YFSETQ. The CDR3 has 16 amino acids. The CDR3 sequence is CASLQSGTGGNQPQHF. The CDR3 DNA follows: TGCGCCAGCCTTCAGTCCGGGACAGGGGGCAATCAGCCCCAGCATTTT. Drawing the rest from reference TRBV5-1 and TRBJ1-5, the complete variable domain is KAGVTQTPRYLIKTRGQQVTLSCSPISGHRSVSWYQQTPGQGLQFLFEYFSETQRNKGNFPGRFSGRQFSNSRSEMNVSTLELGDSALYLCASLQSGTGGNQPQHFGDGTRLSIL.

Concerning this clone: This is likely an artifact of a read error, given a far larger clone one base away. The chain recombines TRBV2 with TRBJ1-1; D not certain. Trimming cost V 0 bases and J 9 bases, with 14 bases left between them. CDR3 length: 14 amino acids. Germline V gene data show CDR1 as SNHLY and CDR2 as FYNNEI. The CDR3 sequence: CASSEAVKLTKAFF. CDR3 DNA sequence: TGTGCCAGCAGTGAAGCTGTAAAACTGACTAAAGCTTTCTTT. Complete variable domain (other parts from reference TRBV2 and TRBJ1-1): EPEVTQTPSHQVTQMGQEVILRCVPISNHLYFYWYRQILGQKVEFLVSFYNNEISEKSEIFDDQFSVERPDGSNFTLKIRSTKLEDSAMYFCASSEAVKLTKAFFGQGTRLTVV.

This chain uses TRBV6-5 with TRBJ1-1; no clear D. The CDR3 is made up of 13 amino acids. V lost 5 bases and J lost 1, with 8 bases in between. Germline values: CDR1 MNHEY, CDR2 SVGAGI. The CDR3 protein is CASSSHRNTEAFF. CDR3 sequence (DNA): TGTGCCAGCAGTAGTCACAGGAACACTGAAGCTTTCTTT.

The DNA for the CDR3 is TGTGCCAGCAGCCGGGCCGCGAATGAAAAACTGTTTTTT. It codes for CASSRAANEKLFF. This chain connects TRBV14 to TRBJ1-4; D is ambiguous. V was cut by 4 bases and J by 5 bases, with 8 bases left in between. Germline CDR1 SGHDN, CDR2 FVKESK. There are 13 residues in the CDR3.

CDR3 DNA: TGCGCCAGCAGCCAAGAGCGGCGGGAGGGATACAATGAGCAGTTCTTC. Its protein is CASSQERREGYNEQFF. The chain combines TRBV4-3 with TRBJ2-1; 9 bases are a match to TRBD2. Germline CDR1 and CDR2: LGHNA and YSLEER. The CDR3 consists of 16 residues. V lost 0 bases and J lost 4; bases outside the gene matches: 4.